The table lists the clone carrying this T cell receptor beta chain with a few counts. The sample comes from a study of blood T cell repertoires in COVID-19. The germline gives CDR1 SNHLY, CDR2 FYNNEI. The V segment lost 7 bases and the J segment 6 bases; nucleotides outside the gene matches: 3. The CDR3 totals 12 residues. Only in-frame clones appear in the TCRdb table, and some are missing; sequencing was by immunoSEQ multiplex PCR. Here the sample spans about 160,000 clones, 75% to 85% being singletons. This receptor was obtained from a woman aged 55 to 70 who had recovered from COVID-19. The chain employs TRBV2 and TRBJ2-7; 10 bases agree with TRBD2. The sample was PBMCs or T cells enriched from blood (not recorded which). As DNA, the CDR3 is TGTGCCAGCAAAGCGGGGGGGAGCGAGCAGTACTTC. Protein sequence: CASKAGGSEQYF.